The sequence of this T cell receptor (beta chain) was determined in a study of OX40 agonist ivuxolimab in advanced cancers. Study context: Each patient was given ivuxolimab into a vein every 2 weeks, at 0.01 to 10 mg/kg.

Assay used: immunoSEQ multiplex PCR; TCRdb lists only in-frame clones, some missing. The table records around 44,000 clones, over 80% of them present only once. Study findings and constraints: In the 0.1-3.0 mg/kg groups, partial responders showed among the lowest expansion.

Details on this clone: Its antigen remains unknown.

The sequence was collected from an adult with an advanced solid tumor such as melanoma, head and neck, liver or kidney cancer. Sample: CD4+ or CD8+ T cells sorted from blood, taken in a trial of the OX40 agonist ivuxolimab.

The chain's CDR3 is CASSYFQGAVYGYTF. CDR3 in DNA: TGTGCCAGCAGTTACTTCCAGGGGGCAGTCTATGGCTACACCTTC. The chain recombines TRBV6-6 with TRBJ1-2, with TRBD1 matching over 8 bases. Unmatched junction bases numbered 5, after V lost 1 base and J lost 4 bases. CDR3 length: 15 amino acids. The germline V gene encodes CDR1 MNHNY and CDR2 SVGAGI (reference sequence).